What follows are 18 T cell receptor beta chains derived from one specimen sequenced in a study of CD8 T cells in ankylosing spondylitis. TCRdb analysed the 5' RACE reads with MiXCR anew, one entry per CDR3 protein. Of 150,000 to 200,000 distinct CDR3 sequences listed, 13% are singletons. The sample taken for sequencing was blood, either unsorted or a sorted T cell fraction (not recorded which). The receptors here all came from a female donor with ankylosing spondylitis or in good health (not recorded which).

This clonotype was observed a handful of times. The chain has TRBV7-2 and TRBJ2-3; tentatively, D is TRBD2 (6 bases). Trimming removed 2 bases at V and 3 bases at J, with 15 bases between. Per the germline V gene, CDR1 is SGHTA and CDR2 is FQGNSA. This CDR3 is built from 16 residues. The CDR3 loop reads CASSLRGSGATDTQYF. CDR3 bases: TGTGCCAGCAGCTTAAGAGGTTCGGGAGCAACAGATACGCAGTATTTT. Combining the CDR3 with reference TRBV7-2 and TRBJ2-3 gives the whole variable domain GAGVSQSPSNKVTEKGKDVELRCDPISGHTALYWYRQSLGQGLEFLIYFQGNSAPDKSGLPSDRFSAERTGGSVSTLTIQRTQQEDSAVYLCASSLRGSGATDTQYFGPGTRLTVL.

The chain couples TRBV24-1 to TRBJ2-7, with D perhaps TRBD2 (5 bases). The CDR3 covers 14 residues. Trimming took 3 bases from V and 1 from J, leaving 9 bases between them. Germline CDR1 is KGHDR and CDR2 is SFDVKD. This CDR3 is CATSDEGSSYEQYF. CDR3 DNA sequence: TGTGCCACCAGTGATGAGGGTTCTTCCTACGAGCAGTACTTC.

The rearrangement uses TRBV6-1 and TRBJ2-7; weak D call: TRBD1 (6 bases). This CDR3 region has 15 residues. Trimming stripped 3 bases from V and 2 bases from J, with 14 bases between. The germline V gene encodes CDR1 MNHNS and CDR2 SASEGT. The CDR3 coding sequence is TGTGCCAGCAGTGATAGGGCAGGGGACACCTACGAGCAGTACTTC. Translation: CASSDRAGDTYEQYF.

This clonotype was seen repeatedly, ten times or more. V usage is TRBV29-1 and J usage is TRBJ1-1; D is unresolved. V lost 6 bases and J lost 1, with 12 bases in between. The germline V gene encodes CDR1 SQVTM and CDR2 ANQGSEA. The CDR3 has 13 residues. The CDR3 sequence is CSVGLLSNTEAFF. Here the CDR3 DNA reads TGCAGCGTGGGTCTTTTATCGAACACTGAAGCTTTCTTT.

The V call is TRBV29-1, the J call TRBJ1-2; 8 bases agree with TRBD1. Losses at the gene ends were 4 bases for V and 5 bases for J; bases not matched to a gene: 3. From germline, CDR1 is SQVTM and CDR2 ANQGSEA. This CDR3 comprises 12 residues. CDR3 in DNA: TGCAGCGTTGGTGGACAGGGATATGGCTACACCTTC. Translation: CSVGGQGYGYTF. Variable domain in full (rest from reference TRBV29-1 and TRBJ1-2): SAVISQKPSRDICQRGTSLTIQCQVDSQVTMMFWYRQQPGQSLTLIATANQGSEATYESGFVIDKFPISRPNLTFSTLTVSNMSPEDSSIYLCSVGGQGYGYTFGSGTRLTVV.

The table lists this clonotype with many counts. The chain links TRBV27 to TRBJ1-4; the D is unclear. The V gene lost 3 bases and the J gene lost 3 bases, with 8 bases spanning the gap. The CDR3 loop spans 14 amino acids. CDR1 is MNHEY, CDR2 SMNVEV, per germline (reference sequence). The CDR3 sequence is CASSLGSPNEKLFF. For the CDR3, the DNA is TGTGCCAGCAGTTTGGGCAGCCCTAATGAAAAACTGTTTTTT. Drawing the rest from reference TRBV27 and TRBJ1-4, the complete variable domain is EAQVTQNPRYLITVTGKKLTVTCSQNMNHEYMSWYRQDPGLGLRQIYYSMNVEVTDKGDVPEGYKVSRKEKRNFPLILESPSPNQTSLYFCASSLGSPNEKLFFGSGTQLSVL.

This clonotype was detected a few times. The chain links TRBV20-1 to TRBJ2-5; 7 bases match TRBD1. Looked up from germline, CDR1 is DFQATT and CDR2 is SNEGSKA (reference sequence). This CDR3 spans 16 amino acids. Losses at the gene ends were 6 bases for V and 1 base for J; bases not matched to a gene: 14. CDR3 DNA sequence: TGCAGTGCGGACACAGGGGATAACGGACCCCAAGAGACCCAGTACTTC. This translates into CSADTGDNGPQETQYF.

This clonotype was seen only a few times. A read error may produce the germline difference seen at one junction end. The chain's CDR3 is CASSLAPSGELFF. CDR3 bases: TGTGCCAGCAGCCTAGCTCCAAGCGGGGAGCTGTTTTTT. The chain couples TRBV7-9 to TRBJ2-2, with D maybe TRBD2 (5 bases). This CDR3 has 13 amino acids. Germline V gives CDR1 SEHNR, CDR2 FQNEAQ (reference sequence). The full variable domain, completed using reference TRBV7-9 and TRBJ2-2, is DTGVSQNPRHKITKRGQNVTFRCDPISEHNRLYWYRQTLGQGPEFLTYFQNEAQLEKSRLLSDRFSAERPKGSFSTLEIQRTEQGDSAMYLCASSLAPSGELFFGEGSRLTVL.

This clonotype was seen ten or more times. V and J are TRBV4-3 and TRBJ2-1, with TRBD2 matching over 9 bases. The CDR3 runs to 14 residues. The germline CDR1 and CDR2 sequences are LGHNA and YSLEER. Trimming removed 1 base from V and 9 bases from J; junction bases left unmatched: 4. The CDR3 DNA reads TGCGCCAGCAGCCAAGGGGGGGGACTAGCTGAGCAGTTCTTC. Protein sequence: CASSQGGGLAEQFF.

This clonotype was detected only a few times. The chain recombines TRBV5-4 with TRBJ2-7; D is unresolved. V shed 0 bases and J shed 2 bases, with 9 bases lying between them. CDR1 is SGHNT, CDR2 YYREEE, per germline (reference sequence). There are 14 residues in the CDR3. The CDR3 DNA reads as TGTGCCAGCAGCTTGGGATTAGATCCCTACGAGCAGTACTTC. It is translated as CASSLGLDPYEQYF.

This clonotype was picked up a small number of times. The rearrangement links TRBV20-1 to TRBJ1-6; TRBD1 is a possible D gene (6 bases). Trimming took 6 bases from V and 4 from J, leaving 16 bases between them. The CDR3 length is 15 residues. Germline values: CDR1 DFQATT, CDR2 SNEGSKA (reference sequence). CDR3 protein: CSAKTGLSYNSPLHF. The CDR3, as DNA: TGCAGTGCAAAAACAGGGCTCAGTTATAATTCACCCCTCCACTTT.

This clonotype was observed a handful of times. The rearrangement joins TRBV20-1 to TRBJ2-3, with 10 bases matching TRBD2. The CDR3 has 20 amino acids. V lost 6 bases, J lost 0 bases, and 21 bases stayed unmatched. The germline CDR1 and CDR2 sequences are DFQATT and SNEGSKA (reference sequence). The CDR3 here is CSAPERYSGRLTRSTDTQYF. For the CDR3, the DNA is TGCAGTGCCCCTGAAAGATATAGCGGGAGGCTAACAAGAAGCACAGATACGCAGTATTTT.

This clonotype was recorded at least ten times. This chain joins TRBV9 and TRBJ1-1; 8 bases align to TRBD1. V gave up 0 bases and J gave up 5 bases; unmatched junction bases: 6. CDR3 length equals 15 residues. Germline assignment: CDR1 SGDLS and CDR2 YYNGEE. CDR3 DNA: TGTGCCAGCAGCGTAGAGACAGGGGCACGGACTGAAGCTTTCTTT. It specifies CASSVETGARTEAFF.

This clonotype was detected many times. The chain links TRBV20-1 to TRBJ2-5; 8 bases are a match to TRBD2. Germline V gives CDR1 DFQATT, CDR2 SNEGSKA (reference sequence). This CDR3 spans 15 amino acids. The trim removed 1 base at V and 5 bases at J, leaving 9 bases unmatched. For the CDR3, the DNA is TGCAGTGCTAGAGTCGGGAGGGGACTTTACGAGACCCAGTACTTC. It translates to CSARVGRGLYETQYF.

A few counts support this clonotype. The chain carries TRBV29-1 and TRBJ2-5, with 7 bases that match TRBD1. V lost 3 bases and J lost 7; bases outside the gene matches: 8. Germline V gene data show CDR1 as SQVTM and CDR2 as ANQGSEA. The CDR3 runs to 13 residues. CDR3 sequence: CSVDSTGAGTQYF. The CDR3 DNA reads TGCAGCGTTGATTCCACAGGGGCGGGGACCCAGTACTTC.

In this sample, this clonotype turned up many times. The V gene is TRBV5-1, the J gene TRBJ1-2; D unclear. In germline, CDR1 is SGHRS, CDR2 YFSETQ. Trimming shortened V by 0 bases and J by 5 bases, and 11 bases separated the two germline ends. The CDR3 has 14 amino acids. This chain's CDR3 is CASSLGIGLYGYTF. The CDR3 DNA is TGCGCCAGCAGCTTGGGGATAGGGTTGTATGGCTACACCTTC.

The chain uses TRBV30 and TRBJ2-5; TRBD1 matches at 9 bases. V was clipped by 8 bases and J by 5 bases; unmatched bases: 9. The CDR3 runs 13 residues. The V gene's germline CDR1 is GTSNPN and CDR2 SVGIG (reference sequence). CDR3 sequence reads: CALWTGALETQYF. CDR3 nucleotides: TGTGCCCTGTGGACAGGGGCTCTCGAGACCCAGTACTTC.

This clonotype was seen many times. The chain links TRBV30 to TRBJ2-5; a weak D match, TRBD1 (6 bases). Looked up from germline, CDR1 is GTSNPN and CDR2 is SVGIG (reference sequence). The CDR3 is made up of 12 amino acids. The ends were cut back, 6 bases at V and 1 base at J, with 9 bases in the middle. CDR3 nucleotides: TGTGCCTGCCGGGACACCCAAGAGACCCAGTACTTC. It yields the protein CACRDTQETQYF. The whole variable domain, filled in from reference TRBV30 and TRBJ2-5, reads SQTIHQWPATLVQPVGSPLSLECTVEGTSNPNLYWYRQAAGRGLQLLFYSVGIGQISSEVPQNLSASRPQDRQFILSSKKLLLSDSGFYLCACRDTQETQYFGPGTRLLVL.